This TCR beta chain was identified during a study of blood T cell repertoires in COVID-19. Study in general: T cells, B-cell-depleted T cells, or PBMCs supplied cDNA or gDNA.

Generated by immunoSEQ multiplex PCR, the TCRdb table keeps only in-frame clones and is missing some. The data contain around 250,000 clones, 80% to 85% of them singletons. Cohorts were based on clinical histories the participants reported. Trimming cost V 3 bases and J 2 bases; bases outside gene matches: 0. CDR3 size: 14 residues. CDR1 is SGHRS and CDR2 is YFSETQ in the germline V gene. Sequencing was performed on PBMCs or T cells enriched from blood (not recorded which). The chain has TRBV5-1 and TRBJ1-5; 9 bases are a match to TRBD1. The source of this sequence is a man in his fifties or sixties who had recovered from COVID-19. CDR3 DNA sequence: TGCGCCAGCAGCTGGACAGGGGGCAATCAGCCCCAGCATTTT. Amino acid sequence: CASSWTGGNQPQHF.